The rows below give T cell receptor beta chains drawn from one sample of a study of T cells after yellow fever vaccination. In TCRdb, the 5' RACE reads were re-called with MiXCR into one record per CDR3 protein. The table records some 600,000 distinct CDR3 sequences, roughly 12% of them present only once. The sequences come from PBMCs, collected on the day of the yellow fever booster vaccination. These receptors were collected from a man younger than 45 who received the YFV17D yellow fever vaccine. CDR3s include the opening cysteine and the closing phenylalanine or tryptophan. The D gene is left open where the match is weak. The size entry is marked missing in some rows and otherwise reads once, few, many or a size class.

J gene,V gene,D gene,clone size,CDR3 protein,CDR3 DNA
TRBJ2-3,TRBV7-2,TRBD2,few,CASSYRLAGATIDTQYF,TGTGCCAGCAGCTACAGACTAGCGGGAGCGACGATAGATACGCAGTATTTT
TRBJ2-7,TRBV28,.,few,CASRESTYEQYF,TGTGCCAGCCGGGAGAGTACCTACGAGCAGTACTTC
TRBJ2-1,TRBV7-2,.,.,CASSLAADRGEQFF,TGTGCCAGCAGCTTAGCCGCGGATAGGGGGGAGCAGTTCTTC
TRBJ2-3,TRBV5-1,TRBD1,.,CASSLPQGAQTDTQYF,TGCGCCAGCAGCCTCCCACAGGGGGCGCAGACAGATACGCAGTATTTT
TRBJ2-5,TRBV25-1,.,.,CASSELLGEGTQYF,TGTGCCAGCAGTGAATTGCTGGGAGAAGGGACCCAGTACTTC
TRBJ2-3,TRBV7-8,.,many,CASSLTPADTQYF,TGTGCCAGCAGCTTGACCCCAGCCGATACGCAGTATTTT
TRBJ1-5,TRBV20-1,TRBD1,.,CSARGTGTLQPQHF,TGCAGTGCTAGGGGGACAGGGACTCTTCAGCCCCAGCATTTT
TRBJ2-7,TRBV7-9,.,many,CASSLGVKNYEQYF,TGTGCCAGCAGCTTGGGAGTCAAGAACTACGAGCAGTACTTC
TRBJ1-3,TRBV7-8,.,few,CASSLDFSGNTIYF,TGTGCCAGCAGCTTAGATTTCTCCGGAAACACCATATATTTT
TRBJ2-2,TRBV9,.,.,CASSVARNGELFF,TGTGCCAGCAGCGTAGCTCGGAACGGGGAGCTGTTTTTT
TRBJ2-3,TRBV7-2,TRBD1,few,CASSLSPTGGAPNTQYF,TGTGCCAGCAGCTTAAGTCCCACAGGGGGCGCCCCGAATACGCAGTATTTT
TRBJ2-4,TRBV12-3/TRBV12-4,.,.,CASSLEGATKNIQYF,TGTGCCAGCAGTTTGGAGGGCGCAACCAAAAACATTCAGTACTTC
TRBJ2-7,TRBV7-3,.,.,CASSLVCRRSSYEQYF,TGTGCCAGCAGCTTGGTCTGTCGGCGGAGCTCCTACGAGCAGTACTTC
TRBJ2-5,TRBV9,.,many,CASSVTSQETQYF,TGTGCCAGCAGCGTAACATCCCAAGAGACCCAGTACTTC
TRBJ2-1,TRBV7-6,.,few,CASSPAGTPRDEQFF,TGTGCCAGCAGCCCCGCCGGGACCCCCAGGGATGAGCAGTTCTTC
TRBJ2-3,TRBV29-1,TRBD2,.,CSVILQRDLTDTQYF,TGCAGCGTCATTCTTCAGCGGGATCTAACAGATACGCAGTATTTT
TRBJ1-1,TRBV18,.,many,CASSPMAVKGTENTEAFF,TGTGCCAGCTCACCAATGGCCGTTAAGGGGACTGAGAACACTGAAGCTTTCTTT
TRBJ2-5,TRBV28,.,.,CASSFLGPRLAQYF,TGTGCCAGCAGTTTTTTAGGACCCCGCTTGGCCCAGTACTTC
TRBJ2-3,TRBV4-3,TRBD2,.,CASSRGTSGMADTQYF,TGCGCCAGCAGCCGAGGGACTAGCGGGATGGCCGATACGCAGTATTTT
TRBJ2-2,TRBV15,TRBD2,few,CATSRETSGNTGELFF,TGTGCCACCAGCAGAGAGACTAGCGGGAACACCGGGGAGCTGTTTTTT
TRBJ2-7,TRBV6-2/TRBV6-3,.,.,CASSYPGAVYEQYF,TGTGCCAGCAGTTACCCCGGGGCAGTCTACGAGCAGTACTTC
TRBJ2-5,TRBV7-8,TRBD2,.,CASSPRGLAGGKETQYF,TGTGCCAGCAGCCCCCGGGGACTAGCGGGAGGGAAAGAGACCCAGTACTTC
TRBJ1-5,TRBV30,.,once,CAWSVEGHQPQHF,TGTGCCTGGAGTGTGGAGGGGCATCAGCCCCAGCATTTT
TRBJ2-5,TRBV20-1,.,.,CSASKGGPETQYF,TGCAGTGCTTCAAAGGGGGGTCCGGAGACCCAGTACTTC
TRBJ2-7,TRBV19,TRBD2,few,CASSMFGTSGSYEQYF,TGTGCCAGTAGTATGTTCGGGACTAGCGGATCCTACGAGCAGTACTTC
TRBJ2-5,TRBV4-2,.,.,CAMSGGLGQGYKRMTQYF,TGTGCCATGAGCGGGGGGCTCGGACAGGGATACAAGAGAATGACCCAGTACTTC
TRBJ2-7,TRBV5-4,.,.,CASNPGELGEEQYF,TGTGCCAGCAACCCGGGCGAGCTGGGAGAAGAGCAGTACTTC
TRBJ2-2,TRBV20-1,TRBD2,few,CSASLAGAGGELFF,TGCAGTGCTAGCCTAGCGGGAGCGGGCGGGGAGCTGTTTTTT
TRBJ2-5,TRBV6-5,TRBD2,.,CASTNRGGLAVEMAQYF,TGTGCCAGCACTAATCGAGGGGGACTAGCGGTGGAGATGGCCCAGTACTTC
TRBJ2-7,TRBV7-3,TRBD1,.,CASSLIPLNRGVYEQYF,TGTGCCAGCAGCTTAATCCCCCTAAACAGGGGCGTCTACGAGCAGTACTTC
TRBJ2-7,TRBV20-1,TRBD1,.,CSARLRGRYEQYF,TGCAGTGCTAGGCTCAGGGGGCGGTACGAGCAGTACTTC
TRBJ2-1,TRBV7-2,.,few,CASSFDGREQFF,TGTGCCAGCAGCTTTGACGGACGTGAGCAGTTCTTC
TRBJ1-1,TRBV5-1,.,.,CASSLEGRELTEAFF,TGCGCCAGCAGCTTGGAGGGCAGGGAGTTAACTGAAGCTTTCTTT
TRBJ2-7,TRBV7-9,TRBD2,few,CASSPPGTSGYEQYF,TGTGCCAGCAGCCCGCCTGGGACTAGCGGCTACGAGCAGTACTTC
TRBJ2-5,TRBV29-1,.,.,CSVATSPKETQYF,TGCAGCGTTGCCACTAGCCCCAAAGAGACCCAGTACTTC
TRBJ2-2,TRBV29-1,.,.,CSVMDTNTGELFF,TGCAGCGTTATGGACACGAACACCGGGGAGCTGTTTTTT
TRBJ1-5,TRBV20-1,.,.,CSAREGGLLNQPQHF,TGCAGTGCTAGAGAGGGGGGGCTACTTAATCAGCCCCAGCATTTT
TRBJ1-1,TRBV7-2,.,.,CASSPHGGNTEAFF,TGTGCCAGCAGCCCCCACGGAGGGAACACTGAAGCTTTCTTT
TRBJ2-5,TRBV6-1,TRBD1,few,CASSAGTGRETQYF,TGTGCCAGCAGTGCCGGGACAGGGCGGGAGACCCAGTACTTC
TRBJ1-2,TRBV4-1,TRBD1,few,CASSRAGGEGYTF,TGCGCCAGCAGCCGTGCAGGGGGAGAGGGCTACACCTTC
TRBJ1-4,TRBV27,TRBD1,few,CASSPGQGMGKLFF,TGTGCCAGCAGTCCAGGACAGGGGATGGGAAAACTGTTTTTT
TRBJ2-7,TRBV7-2,.,.,CASSLAFSYEQYF,TGTGCCAGCAGCTTAGCGTTCAGCTACGAGCAGTACTTC
TRBJ1-2,TRBV6-2/TRBV6-3,.,.,CASSLLSGEKSGYTF,TGTGCCAGCTCTCTCCTCTCAGGGGAAAAGAGCGGCTACACCTTC
TRBJ1-3,TRBV7-2,.,.,CASSSPGHSPGNTIYF,TGTGCCAGCAGCAGCCCCGGACATTCCCCTGGAAACACCATATATTTT
TRBJ2-2,TRBV11-3,TRBD2,few,CASSPTSVAGELFF,TGTGCCAGCAGCCCGACTAGCGTAGCCGGGGAGCTGTTTTTT
TRBJ2-1,TRBV5-5,TRBD2,few,CASSLVLAETYNEQFF,TGTGCCAGCAGCTTGGTGCTAGCGGAAACCTACAATGAGCAGTTCTTC
TRBJ2-5,TRBV19,.,.,CASSDRKTQETQYF,TGTGCCAGTAGTGACCGGAAAACTCAAGAGACCCAGTACTTC
TRBJ2-3,TRBV19,TRBD1,few,CASRLGQGSTDTQYF,TGTGCCAGTAGGTTGGGACAGGGGAGCACAGATACGCAGTATTTT
TRBJ2-7,TRBV10-3,TRBD1,few,CAISAGQGFQYEQYF,TGTGCCATCAGTGCGGGACAGGGGTTTCAGTACGAGCAGTACTTC
TRBJ2-5,TRBV7-2,TRBD2,.,CASTIGASGATQYF,TGTGCCAGCACCATAGGGGCTAGCGGGGCGACCCAGTACTTC
TRBJ2-3,TRBV20-1,.,few,CSALVRSPDTQYF,TGCAGTGCCCTGGTACGGTCCCCAGATACGCAGTATTTT
TRBJ2-6,TRBV6-2/TRBV6-3,.,once,CASSPHRPASGANVLTF,TGTGCCAGCAGTCCACACCGACCCGCCTCTGGGGCCAACGTCCTGACTTTC
TRBJ2-1,TRBV4-1,TRBD2,few,CASSRQGLAGVNEQFF,TGCGCCAGCAGCCGCCAGGGACTAGCGGGAGTCAATGAGCAGTTCTTC
TRBJ1-1,TRBV7-9,.,few,CASRGGAEAFF,TGTGCCAGCAGGGGGGGCGCTGAAGCTTTCTTT